This T cell receptor beta chain is drawn from a study of PD-1 blockade in classical Hodgkin lymphoma (dated by TCRdb to the early 2020s). Regarding the complete study: The study used TCR beta sequencing and CyTOF to define a peripheral blood immune signature of response to PD-1 blockade in classical Hodgkin lymphoma. Study-wide findings and limitations: Newly diagnosed patients were reported to have lower baseline TCR diversity than healthy donors, and relapsed/refractory patients were reported to have lower baseline TCR diversity still. The study covered only a single clinical trial cohort, and the causes of the repertoire differences, possibly disease activity or prior therapy, were still not defined.

The time point label, as the study defines it: newly diagnosed, previously untreated cHL patient sample. To serve as a comparison group for the relapsed/refractory trial patients, PBMCs were sequenced from patients with newly diagnosed, previously untreated classical Hodgkin lymphoma. Peripheral blood was collected in 8 mL Vacutainer Cell Preparation Tubes, from which PBMCs were isolated by centrifugation and then cryopreserved. The Qiagen DNeasy kit was used to extract genomic DNA both from unsorted PBMCs and from the negatively selected CD4+ and CD8+ fractions. TCR beta CDR3 regions were subjected to amplification by immunoSEQ multiplex PCR with primers that anneal to V and J segments. A synthetic immune receptor repertoire was used to minimize amplification bias, and any remaining bias was removed computationally after sequencing. On the authors' methods: Repertoire diversity was quantified as the Shannon entropy index using custom Python scripts. Unsorted, CD4+ and CD8+ repertoires were analyzed separately, except in combined analyses where CD4+ and CD8+ sequences were merged in silico. The table comes from immuneACCESS by way of TCRdb, which keeps in-frame sequences with V and J called. Part of the clones is missing from these tables; in studies checked, under half for an unresolved V gene and the rest for unknown reasons. That table is the source of V, J and clone size, and D and trimming were worked out from the DNA. This sample has tens of thousands of clones in its table, and just over 90% of those were observed once. Roughly 5.3% of the sample goes to the ten largest clones.

With respect to this clone: Which antigen it targets is not known. Per-base quality was not reported, and no clone a single base away is much larger than it.

Unmatched junction bases come to 6, with V trimmed by 4 bases and J by 3 bases. Measured from the cysteine to the phenylalanine, the CDR3 is 17 residues long. Only the CDR3 part of the read is kept: 51 bases, read in frame from the first base. The germline V gene sets CDR1 to SGHDT and CDR2 to YYEEEE. The TCR originated in a human donor with classical Hodgkin lymphoma. The sample comprised peripheral blood mononuclear cells (PBMCs). The sequence is built from TRBV5-6 and TRBJ2-3, with 15 bases matching TRBD2. This receptor has the CDR3 CASSLGLAGGATDTQYF. The bases read TGTGCCAGCAGCCTAGGACTAGCGGGAGGGGCAACAGATACGCAGTATTTT.